The 19 T cell receptor beta chains listed next were all sequenced from one sample in a study of shared clonotypes between healthy human individuals. TCRdb keeps only in-frame clones here, not all; method: immunoSEQ multiplex PCR. The sample lists around 2,000,000 clones; 95% were seen once. Sequencing was done on a sample of naive CD4+ T cells sorted from blood. Sample subset: CD45RA+ positively selected. These receptors all come from a young man in good health.

The CDR3 nucleotides are TGTGCCAGCAGTTCGGACCCTTACAGCTCCTACGAGCAGTACTTC. This translates into CASSSDPYSSYEQYF. This rearrangement joins TRBV6-5 to TRBJ2-7, with no clear D. Germline CDR1 and CDR2: MNHEY and SVGAGI. Trimming left V 4 bases short and J 0 bases short, with 13 bases between. The CDR3 spans 15 residues.

The rearrangement uses TRBV11-2 and TRBJ2-3; 13 bases are shared with TRBD2. CDR3 size: 14 residues. The J segment lost 8 bases and the V segment lost 4 bases, leaving 3 bases of the junction unmatched. Germline V gives CDR1 SGHAT, CDR2 FQNNGV. The CDR3 region has the DNA TGTGCCAGCAGCTCACTAGCGGGGGGGCCTACGCAGTATTTT. This codes for CASSSLAGGPTQYF.

As for this clone: Other DNA sequences in the same sample also yield this CDR3. V and J are TRBV7-9 and TRBJ2-1; D remains ambiguous. The CDR3 extends over 14 amino acids. Germline V CDR1 and CDR2: SEHNR, FQNEAQ (reference sequence). The V gene lost 1 base and the J gene lost 3 bases, with 7 bases spanning the gap. The CDR3: CASSLEGGYNEQFF. The CDR3 coding sequence is TGTGCCAGCAGCTTAGAAGGCGGCTACAATGAGCAGTTCTTC.

The chain employs TRBV18 and TRBJ2-3; no clear D gene. The germline V gene encodes CDR1 KGHSH and CDR2 LQKENI. The length of the CDR3 is 14 residues. The germline V and J ends were trimmed by 6 bases and 0 bases, with 10 bases remaining between them. The CDR3 spells CASSLGRSTDTQYF. The CDR3 nucleotides are TGTGCCAGCTCGCTAGGCAGGAGCACAGATACGCAGTATTTT.

V and J are TRBV5-4 and TRBJ2-1; perhaps TRBD2 as D (5 bases). CDR3 length: 13 amino acids. Per the germline V gene, CDR1 is SGHNT and CDR2 is YYREEE (reference sequence). Deletions cut 6 bases from V and 5 bases from J, with 12 bases between. The CDR3 DNA reads as TGTGCCAGCACGAGAGGGAGTGACAATGAGCAGTTCTTC. Translation gives CASTRGSDNEQFF.

V usage is TRBV7-3 and J usage is TRBJ2-3, with D tentatively TRBD2 (5 bases). CDR1 is SGHTA and CDR2 is FQGTGA in the germline V gene. V lost 5 bases and J lost 1, with 13 bases in between. The CDR3 consists of 15 residues. As DNA, the CDR3 is TGTGCCAGCAGCCCGGGTTTCGGGGGCACAGATACGCAGTATTTT. It encodes CASSPGFGGTDTQYF.

This chain uses TRBV30 with TRBJ1-5, with D tentatively TRBD1 (6 bases). V was clipped by 5 bases and J by 8 bases, with 19 bases between them. CDR3 length: 14 amino acids. The germline V gene encodes CDR1 GTSNPN and CDR2 SVGIG (reference sequence). The CDR3 sequence is CAWGWSGGQKPQHF. CDR3 DNA sequence: TGTGCCTGGGGGTGGTCGGGGGGGCAGAAGCCCCAGCATTTT.

V and J are TRBV2 and TRBJ1-1; tentative D call: TRBD1 (5 bases). The V end was cut by 0 bases, the J end by 0 bases, with 8 bases between. The CDR3 extends over 15 amino acids. CDR1 and CDR2 from the germline V gene are SNHLY and FYNNEI. CDR3 amino acids: CASSEAGGMNTEAFF. DNA of the CDR3: TGTGCCAGCAGTGAAGCGGGGGGGATGAACACTGAAGCTTTCTTT.

The chain is built from TRBV5-6 and TRBJ2-3, with no clear D. V lost 3 bases, J lost 0 bases, and 8 bases lay in between. The CDR3 contains 14 residues. Germline V lookup: CDR1 SGHDT, CDR2 YYEEEE. The CDR3 nucleotides read TGTGCCAGCAGCTCCTCGGGTAGCACAGATACGCAGTATTTT. Translating gives CASSSSGSTDTQYF.

V is TRBV5-1 and J is TRBJ2-7; 8 nucleotides agree with TRBD1. Germline V gene lookup returns CDR1 SGHRS and CDR2 YFSETQ. The CDR3 spans 14 residues. The V and J ends lost 2 bases and 4 bases, in that order; junction bases with no gene match: 5. The DNA of the CDR3 is TGCGCCAGCAGCTTTTGGCAGGGGGCATACGAGCAGTACTTC. Amino acid sequence: CASSFWQGAYEQYF.

Comment on this clone: Other DNA sequences in the sample encode the same CDR3. V and J are TRBV18 and TRBJ2-7, with TRBD1 matching over 10 bases. The length of the CDR3 is 14 residues. Trimming took 3 bases from V and 4 from J; bases not matched to a gene: 3. The germline V gene encodes CDR1 KGHSH and CDR2 LQKENI. This chain's CDR3 is CASSPGTGVYEQYF. The CDR3 DNA follows: TGTGCCAGCTCACCCGGGACAGGGGTTTACGAGCAGTACTTC.

V usage is TRBV6-1 and J usage is TRBJ1-1, with D unresolved. The CDR3 totals 12 residues. Germline values: CDR1 MNHNS, CDR2 SASEGT. The V gene lost 6 bases and the J gene lost 4 bases, with 9 bases spanning the gap. In nucleotides, the CDR3 is TGTGCCAGCAGCCCGGACTTCACTGAAGCTTTCTTT. Translation gives CASSPDFTEAFF.

This clone has just a few counts. V usage is TRBV6-5 and J usage is TRBJ1-5; TRBD1 matches at 7 bases. V was pared by 6 bases and J by 2 bases, with 4 bases of the junction left unmatched. Germline assignment: CDR1 MNHEY and CDR2 SVGAGI. The CDR3 extends over 14 amino acids. CDR3 sequence reads: CASRTGTGNQPQHF. The CDR3 DNA reads TGTGCCAGCAGAACGGGGACAGGCAATCAGCCCCAGCATTTT.

This sequence joins TRBV5-1 and TRBJ2-7; TRBD1 matches at 7 bases. This CDR3 contains 13 residues. Germline-derived CDR1 and CDR2 are SGHRS and YFSETQ. The J segment lost 2 bases and the V segment lost 3 bases, leaving 2 bases of the junction unmatched. CDR3 in amino acids: CASSSQGAYEQYF. As DNA, the CDR3 is TGCGCCAGCAGCTCGCAGGGGGCCTACGAGCAGTACTTC. Based on the CDR3 plus reference TRBV5-1 and TRBJ2-7, the full variable domain is KAGVTQTPRYLIKTRGQQVTLSCSPISGHRSVSWYQQTPGQGLQFLFEYFSETQRNKGNFPGRFSGRQFSNSRSEMNVSTLELGDSALYLCASSSQGAYEQYFGPGTRLTVT.

The genes are TRBV7-6 and TRBJ2-7; D gene unclear. Germline CDR1 SGHVS, CDR2 FNYEAQ. Trimming removed 1 base from V and 3 bases from J, with 7 bases in between. The CDR3 loop spans 13 amino acids. The CDR3 DNA follows: TGTGCCAGCAGCTTAGGGCCAGACTACGAGCAGTACTTC. This codes for CASSLGPDYEQYF.

The chain combines TRBV9 with TRBJ2-1; 11 nucleotides agree with TRBD2. The CDR3 contains 17 residues. Germline lookup yields CDR1 SGDLS and CDR2 YYNGEE. V lost 0 bases to trimming and J lost 7 bases; unmatched junction nucleotides: 9. CDR3 nucleotides: TGTGCCAGCAGCGTAGGGTTACTAGCGGGAGTATTAAATGAGCAGTTCTTC. This gives the protein CASSVGLLAGVLNEQFF.

V and J are TRBV5-4 and TRBJ2-5; D is uncertain. This CDR3 is built from 13 residues. CDR1 SGHNT and CDR2 YYREEE come from the germline V gene (reference sequence). V lost 4 bases and J lost 7, with 14 bases in between. CDR3 region: CASSPDSPGTQYF. DNA for the CDR3: TGTGCCAGCAGCCCCGACTCTCCCGGGACCCAGTACTTC. The complete variable domain, with remaining parts taken from reference TRBV5-4 and TRBJ2-5, reads ETGVTQSPTHLIKTRGQQVTLRCSSQSGHNTVSWYQQALGQGPQFIFQYYREEENGRGNFPPRFSGLQFPNYSSELNVNALELDDSALYLCASSPDSPGTQYFGPGTRLLVL.

The gene calls are TRBV5-4 and TRBJ1-4; no clear D gene. V lost 0 bases and J 5 bases, leaving 8 bases between the germline ends. There are 14 residues in the CDR3. Germline values: CDR1 SGHNT, CDR2 YYREEE (reference sequence). CDR3 region: CASSLGSQNEKLFF. CDR3 nucleotide sequence: TGTGCCAGCAGCTTGGGGAGTCAGAATGAAAAACTGTTTTTT. Complete variable domain (other parts from reference TRBV5-4 and TRBJ1-4): ETGVTQSPTHLIKTRGQQVTLRCSSQSGHNTVSWYQQALGQGPQFIFQYYREEENGRGNFPPRFSGLQFPNYSSELNVNALELDDSALYLCASSLGSQNEKLFFGSGTQLSVL.

The chain employs TRBV5-1 and TRBJ2-5; perhaps D is TRBD1 or TRBD2 (5 bases each). V was shortened by 4 bases and J by 4 bases, with 17 bases between the two germline ends. The CDR3 consists of 15 residues. Germline CDR1 is SGHRS and CDR2 is YFSETQ. The DNA for the CDR3 is TGCGCCAGCAGCCCTTTTGGGACCCAGGGAGAGACCCAGTACTTC. Its translation: CASSPFGTQGETQYF.